Here is one TCR beta chain with its context. Its antigen is unknown. The culture ran for less than 12 days, and then CD4+ T cells were isolated. IL-2 medium was substituted for half the medium on days 3 and 7. This entry comes from a study of vaccination effects on CD4 cells after COVID-19. The repertoire was sequenced with immunoSEQ multiplex PCR; TCRdb's copy has only in-frame clones and lacks some. The table records around 35,000 clones, approximately 75% of them present only once. General study results and limits: Missing from the study were early post-infection timepoints, and its convalescent patients were few. In vaccinees who were healthy, merely 1 out of 255 vaccine-induced clones cross-reacted with common cold coronaviruses. Late post-vaccination, clones induced by infection and those induced by vaccine underwent marked clonal contraction.

CDR1 and CDR2 (germline): MNHEY, SVGAGI. CDR3 length: 15 amino acids. Between the trimmed V and J ends, which lost 5 bases and 0 bases, there was a span of 10 bases. The rearrangement uses TRBV6-5 and TRBJ2-2, with D perhaps matching TRBD2 (5 bases). The sample in question was CD4+ T cells from PBMCs cultured without peptide, obtained before COVID-19 vaccination. The sequence came from a human donor who received a COVID-19 vaccine. DNA for the CDR3: TGTGCCAGCAGTCCGGACTCCCCGAACACCGGGGAGCTGTTTTTT. Translated, it gives CASSPDSPNTGELFF.